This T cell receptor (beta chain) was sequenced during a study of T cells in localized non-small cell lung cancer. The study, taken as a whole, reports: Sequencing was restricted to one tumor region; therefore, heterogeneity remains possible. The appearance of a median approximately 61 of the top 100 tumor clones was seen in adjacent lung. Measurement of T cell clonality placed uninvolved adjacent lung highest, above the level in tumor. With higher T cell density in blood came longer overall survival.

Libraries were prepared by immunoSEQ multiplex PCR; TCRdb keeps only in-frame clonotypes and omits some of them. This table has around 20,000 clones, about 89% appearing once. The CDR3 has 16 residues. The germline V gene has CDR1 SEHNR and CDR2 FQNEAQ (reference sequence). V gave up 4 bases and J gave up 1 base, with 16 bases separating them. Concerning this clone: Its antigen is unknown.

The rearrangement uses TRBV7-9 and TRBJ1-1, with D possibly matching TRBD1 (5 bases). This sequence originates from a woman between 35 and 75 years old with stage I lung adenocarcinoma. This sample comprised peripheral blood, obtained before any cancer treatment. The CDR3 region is CASSSRSMGPNTEAFF. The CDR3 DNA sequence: TGTGCCAGCAGCTCCCGGTCCATGGGACCGAACACTGAAGCTTTCTTT. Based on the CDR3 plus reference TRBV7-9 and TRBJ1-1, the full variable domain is DTGVSQNPRHKITKRGQNVTFRCDPISEHNRLYWYRQTLGQGPEFLTYFQNEAQLEKSRLLSDRFSAERPKGSFSTLEIQRTEQGDSAMYLCASSSRSMGPNTEAFFGQGTRLTVV.